The 23 T cell receptor beta chains presented below share a single source sample, sequenced in a study of T cell responses to AZD1222 COVID-19 vaccine. TCRdb's copy holds only in-frame clones and misses some; the assay was immunoSEQ multiplex PCR. The table includes about 100,000 clones, around 90% detected once. The sample consisted of peripheral blood, taken on day 0 of AZD1222 vaccination. These receptors came from an adult in good health.

With respect to this clone: Additional DNA sequences in this sample encode the identical CDR3. The chain uses TRBV7-9 and TRBJ1-4; 10 bases match TRBD1. Per the germline V gene, CDR1 is SEHNR and CDR2 is FQNEAQ (reference sequence). V gave up 1 base and J gave up 7 bases; unmatched junction bases: 0. CDR3 length: 14 amino acids. The DNA for the CDR3 is TGTGCCAGCAGCTTAGGGACAGGGGGTGAAAAACTGTTTTTT. Translation: CASSLGTGGEKLFF.

V gene TRBV28 combines with J gene TRBJ2-3; the D is unclear. V lost 4 bases, J lost 1 base, and 15 bases lay in between. Germline CDR1 is MDHEN and CDR2 is SYDVKM. CDR3 length: 16 residues. CDR3 sequence reads: CASSSPLREGTDTQYF. The CDR3 region has the DNA TGTGCCAGCAGTTCCCCTCTCCGTGAGGGCACAGATACGCAGTATTTT.

V usage is TRBV10-3 and J usage is TRBJ2-2; 9 bases match TRBD2. The V gene end was trimmed by 2 bases and the J gene end by 4 bases; junction bases not matched to a gene: 2. CDR1 and CDR2 from the germline V gene are ENHRY and SYGVKD. The CDR3 has 15 amino acids. The CDR3 coding sequence is TGTGCCATCAGTGAGGTAGCGGGGGCCACCGGGGAGCTGTTTTTT. Translation gives CAISEVAGATGELFF.

The chain couples TRBV19 to TRBJ2-1; 12 bases line up with TRBD1. The V segment lost 4 bases and the J segment 7 bases; nucleotides outside the gene matches: 5. In germline, CDR1 is LNHDA, CDR2 SQIVND (reference sequence). This CDR3 is 15 amino acids long. The chain's CDR3 is CASSTGQGASNEQFF. The CDR3 nucleotides read TGTGCCAGTAGTACGGGACAGGGGGCTTCGAATGAGCAGTTCTTC.

J is TRBJ1-5 and V is TRBV7-9; unclear D gene. Trimming left V 4 bases short and J 0 bases short, with 13 bases between. The CDR3 spans 16 residues. Per germline, CDR1 SEHNR and CDR2 FQNEAQ (reference sequence). CDR3 sequence reads: CASSSSNILSNQPQHF. For the CDR3, the DNA is TGTGCCAGCAGCTCCTCGAACATTCTTAGCAATCAGCCCCAGCATTTT.

V gene TRBV28 combines with J gene TRBJ2-7, with 7 bases lining up with TRBD1. The length of the CDR3 is 15 residues. Germline CDR1 and CDR2: MDHEN and SYDVKM. V trimming: 6 bases; J trimming: 3 bases; junction bases outside the gene matches: 11. This chain's CDR3 is CASRKGTDSFYEQYF. CDR3 nucleotides: TGTGCCAGCAGGAAAGGGACAGACTCGTTCTACGAGCAGTACTTC.

V and J are TRBV20-1 and TRBJ2-7; D remains ambiguous. Germline CDR1 is DFQATT and CDR2 is SNEGSKA (reference sequence). The CDR3 has 11 residues. The V and J ends lost 2 bases and 3 bases respectively, with 5 bases between them. The CDR3 loop is CSARQDYEQYF. Written as DNA, the CDR3 is TGCAGTGCTAGACAGGACTACGAGCAGTACTTC.

The chain has TRBV7-3 and TRBJ2-3, with 9 bases aligning to TRBD2. Germline values: CDR1 SGHTA, CDR2 FQGTGA. The CDR3 is 16 amino acids. Trimming took 5 bases from V and 9 from J; bases not matched to a gene: 15. The CDR3 nucleotides are TGTGCCAGCAGCCTTAGCGGGAGAAACTATCGAGAAACGCAGTATTTT. Its translation is CASSLSGRNYRETQYF.

CDR3: CAWRGTMRAYNSPLHF. CDR3 coding DNA: TGTGCCTGGAGGGGTACCATGAGGGCCTATAATTCACCCCTCCACTTT. The chain combines TRBV30 with TRBJ1-6; D uncertain. The V gene's germline CDR1 is GTSNPN and CDR2 SVGIG (reference sequence). V gave up 3 bases and J gave up 2 bases, with 14 bases separating them. CDR3 length: 16 residues.

The V gene is TRBV18, the J gene TRBJ1-1, with D perhaps matching TRBD1 (5 bases). The CDR3 covers 12 residues. CDR1 is KGHSH and CDR2 is LQKENI in the germline V gene. The V and J ends lost 1 base and 7 bases respectively, with 7 bases between them. The CDR3 region has the DNA TGTGCCAGCTCACCACAGGGGAATGAAGCTTTCTTT. Encoded protein: CASSPQGNEAFF. Based on the CDR3 plus reference TRBV18 and TRBJ1-1, the full variable domain is NAGVMQNPRHLVRRRGQEARLRCSPMKGHSHVYWYRQLPEEGLKFMVYLQKENIIDESGMPKERFSAEFPKEGPSILRIQQVVRGDSAAYFCASSPQGNEAFFGQGTRLTVV.

The gene calls are TRBV3-1 (or the pseudogene TRBV3-2) and TRBJ1-1, with TRBD1 matching over 7 bases. Germline V lookup: CDR1 LGHDT, CDR2 YNNKEL (reference sequence). The V and J ends lost 0 bases and 6 bases, in that order; junction bases with no gene match: 4. CDR3 length: 14 residues. Here the CDR3 DNA reads TGTGCCAGCAGCCAAGAACAGGGGTTCCCTGAAGCTTTCTTT. Its translation is CASSQEQGFPEAFF.

This chain connects TRBV4-3 to TRBJ1-1, with 7 bases matching TRBD1. Germline V CDR1 and CDR2: LGHNA, YSLEER. Trimming at V came to 7 bases and at J to 3 bases, leaving 5 bases not matched to a gene. This CDR3 contains 13 residues. CDR3 nucleotide sequence: TGCGCCAGCACGCAGCAGGGGGACACTGAAGCTTTCTTT. Translating gives CASTQQGDTEAFF.

The V and J genes are TRBV6-5 and TRBJ1-5; D is unclear. From germline, CDR1 is MNHEY and CDR2 SVGAGI. The CDR3 has 16 amino acids. V shed 0 bases and J shed 0 bases, with 9 bases lying between them. In nucleotides, the CDR3 is TGTGCCAGCAGTTACTCGAGGGTAAATAGCAATCAGCCCCAGCATTTT. Translated: CASSYSRVNSNQPQHF.

This chain links TRBV7-2 with TRBJ2-1; D is possibly TRBD1 or TRBD2 (5 bases each). V dropped 3 bases and J dropped 8 bases, with 17 bases sitting between them. The CDR3 length is 15 residues. Germline loops: CDR1 SGHTA, CDR2 FQGNSA. The CDR3 sequence: CASSFVGVLGDEQFF. The DNA of the CDR3 is TGTGCCAGCAGCTTTGTGGGGGTACTCGGCGATGAGCAGTTCTTC.

This clone was seen only once. The chain joins TRBV7-2 to TRBJ2-7, with D possibly matching TRBD2 (7 bases). Looked up from germline, CDR1 is SGHTA and CDR2 is FQGNSA. The V end lost 0 bases, the J end lost 6 bases, and 15 bases lay between the germline ends. This CDR3 spans 15 amino acids. The CDR3 here is CASSLAFPGGAEQYF. CDR3 DNA sequence: TGTGCCAGCAGCTTAGCGTTTCCTGGGGGGGCCGAGCAGTACTTC.

The gene calls are TRBV4-3 and TRBJ2-7, with 7 positions matching TRBD2. The CDR3 spans 17 residues. The V and J ends lost 0 bases and 2 bases, in that order; junction bases with no gene match: 10. Germline V lookup: CDR1 LGHNA, CDR2 YSLEER. In DNA, the CDR3 is TGCGCCAGCAGCCAAGATAACAGGCAGGGAGGGGCCTACGAGCAGTACTTC. Its translation: CASSQDNRQGGAYEQYF.

The chain employs TRBV5-5 and TRBJ2-3, with no clear D. Germline loops: CDR1 SGHKS, CDR2 YYEKEE (reference sequence). CDR3 length equals 16 residues. Trimming removed 0 bases at V and 2 bases at J, with 13 bases between. DNA for the CDR3: TGTGCCAGCAGCTTGGTCCTACAAAAAGTCACAGATACGCAGTATTTT. Amino acids: CASSLVLQKVTDTQYF.

The chain carries TRBV6-5 and TRBJ1-6; D remains unclear. CDR3 length: 14 residues. Per germline, CDR1 MNHEY and CDR2 SVGAGI. V lost 2 bases to trimming and J lost 8 bases, with 10 bases between them. This chain's CDR3 is CASSYSIIDSPLHF. CDR3 DNA: TGTGCCAGCAGTTACAGTATTATTGATTCACCCCTCCACTTT.

The CDR3 DNA reads TGTGCCAGCAGCCAAGGGCAGGAGCTTTCTTATGGCTACACCTTC. Its translation is CASSQGQELSYGYTF. The genes are TRBV4-2 and TRBJ1-2, with D uncertain. CDR1 and CDR2 (germline): LGHNA, YNFKEQ. The V end was cut by 1 base, the J end by 5 bases, with 14 bases between. The CDR3 has 15 residues.

The chain recombines TRBV19 with TRBJ2-2, with D possibly being TRBD1 (6 bases). The CDR3 has 13 amino acids. Germline V gene sequence: CDR1 LNHDA, CDR2 SQIVND (reference sequence). V was pared by 3 bases and J by 7 bases, with 9 bases between. The CDR3 protein is CASSMGAGGELFF. The CDR3 bases are TGTGCCAGTAGTATGGGGGCGGGCGGGGAGCTGTTTTTT.

This clone was picked up one time. This chain's CDR3 is CAWSETGWGNTIYF. CDR3 sequence (DNA): TGTGCCTGGAGTGAGACAGGTTGGGGAAACACCATATATTTT. V gene TRBV30 combines with J gene TRBJ1-3; TRBD1 might be the D (6 bases). Germline CDR1 and CDR2: GTSNPN and SVGIG (reference sequence). V lost 1 base and J 4 bases, leaving 11 bases between the germline ends. CDR3 length: 14 residues.

This clone has only one observation. The rearrangement uses TRBV6-2 or TRBV6-3 and TRBJ1-1; D unclear. This CDR3 has 15 amino acids. The V gene lost 4 bases and the J gene lost 0 bases, with 12 bases spanning the gap. Germline V gene lookup returns CDR1 MNHEY and CDR2 SVGEGT. DNA of the CDR3: TGTGCCAGCAGTTTGACGGTCAACCTGAACACTGAAGCTTTCTTT. Amino acid sequence: CASSLTVNLNTEAFF.

The V gene is TRBV12-3 or TRBV12-4, the J gene TRBJ2-7; 9 nucleotides agree with TRBD2. CDR3 length: 12 residues. After removal of 6 bases from V and 6 bases from J, the junction contained 3 bases not matched to a gene. CDR3 coding DNA: TGTGCCAGCAGCCCAGCGGGGGGCGAGCAGTACTTC. Residues: CASSPAGGEQYF.